A selection of T cell receptor beta chains follows, all from one sample in a study of blood T cell repertoires in COVID-19. Using immunoSEQ multiplex PCR, the repertoire was profiled, and TCRdb retains in-frame clones only, with some absent. The sample lists a few hundred thousand clones, around 87% occurring once. The sequencing input was peripheral blood. These receptors were obtained from a woman in her 30s with COVID-19, enrolled during active disease. CDR3s include the opening cysteine and the closing phenylalanine or tryptophan. A D gene is named only where the DNA matches it firmly. The size entry is marked missing in some rows and otherwise reads once, few, many or a size class.

D gene	J gene	clone size	V gene	CDR3 protein	CDR3 DNA
TRBD1	TRBJ1-6	NA	TRBV7-3	CASSTDRGFSPLHF	TGTGCCAGCAGCACCGACAGGGGGTTTTCACCCCTCCACTTT
NA	TRBJ1-2	once	TRBV6-1	CASSDPGSYGYTF	TGTGCCAGCAGTGATCCAGGTAGCTATGGCTACACCTTC
NA	TRBJ2-7	NA	TRBV9	CASTSGGNEQYF	TGTGCCAGCACGTCAGGGGGGAACGAGCAGTACTTC
TRBD2	TRBJ2-1	once	TRBV29-1	CSVARTSGYNEQFF	TGCAGCGTCGCTCGGACTAGCGGTTACAATGAGCAGTTCTTC
NA	TRBJ2-2	NA	TRBV7-9	CASSPGQYTGELFF	TGTGCCAGCAGCCCGGGACAATACACCGGGGAGCTGTTTTTT
TRBD1	TRBJ2-5	NA	TRBV5-1	CASSLGAGTGQETQYF	TGCGCCAGCAGCTTGGGGGCCGGGACAGGGCAAGAGACCCAGTACTTC
TRBD1	TRBJ1-5	few	TRBV19	CASTRQGYSNQPQHF	TGTGCCAGTACCAGACAGGGCTATAGCAATCAGCCCCAGCATTTT
NA	TRBJ2-7	NA	TRBV6-1	CASSEGGRLEQYF	TGTGCCAGCAGTGAAGGGGGGCGCCTCGAGCAGTACTTC
TRBD1	TRBJ2-7	NA	TRBV28	CASSTQGARVYEQYF	TGTGCCAGCAGTACGCAGGGGGCGCGGGTCTACGAGCAGTACTTC
TRBD2	TRBJ2-7	NA	TRBV6-5	CASRLAGGHSNEQYF	TGTGCCAGCAGGCTAGCGGGAGGCCATTCGAACGAGCAGTACTTC
TRBD2	TRBJ2-1	NA	TRBV19	CASEGLAGNDKQFF	TGTGCCAGCGAGGGGCTAGCGGGAAACGATAAGCAGTTCTTC
NA	TRBJ1-4	once	TRBV7-9	CASSPGTNEKLFF	TGTGCCAGCAGCCCCGGGACTAATGAAAAACTGTTTTTT
NA	TRBJ1-2	NA	TRBV13	CASSRGGTNYGYTF	TGTGCCAGCAGCCGGGGGGGGACTAACTATGGCTACACCTTC
NA	TRBJ2-1	NA	TRBV5-1	CASSPDSYNEQFF	TGCGCCAGCAGCCCTGACAGTTACAATGAGCAGTTCTTC
NA	TRBJ1-1	NA	TRBV6-5	CASSYWRGAEAFF	TGTGCCAGCAGTTACTGGAGGGGTGCTGAAGCTTTCTTT
TRBD2	TRBJ2-7	NA	TRBV3-1/TRBV3-2	CASSLGGGSYEQYF	TGTGCCAGCAGCCTCGGGGGGGGCTCCTACGAGCAGTACTTC
NA	TRBJ1-3	NA	TRBV6-5	CASSYSRSGNTIYF	TGTGCCAGCAGTTACTCGAGATCTGGAAACACCATATATTTT
TRBD2	TRBJ2-3	NA	TRBV24-1	CATSDYLAGGTDTQYF	TGTGCCACCAGTGATTACCTAGCGGGAGGGACAGATACGCAGTATTTT
NA	TRBJ1-3	NA	TRBV28	CASSFSASGNTIYF	TGTGCCAGCAGTTTTAGTGCCTCTGGAAACACCATATATTTT
TRBD1	TRBJ2-1	NA	TRBV6-4	CASSSQGADYNEQFF	TGTGCCAGCAGCTCACAGGGGGCCGACTACAATGAGCAGTTCTTC
TRBD2	TRBJ2-1	NA	TRBV23-1	CASSPPGLQDNEQFF	TGCGCCAGCAGTCCACCGGGACTACAAGACAATGAGCAGTTCTTC
TRBD2	TRBJ2-5	once	TRBV5-4	CASSLGSGSRETQYF	TGTGCCAGCAGCTTGGGGAGCGGGAGTCGGGAGACCCAGTACTTC
TRBD1	TRBJ2-2	NA	TRBV28	CASSLLQGAKNTGELFF	TGTGCCAGCAGCCTCCTACAGGGGGCGAAAAACACCGGGGAGCTGTTTTTT
TRBD1	TRBJ2-7	once	TRBV7-8	CASSLDGTGNREQYF	TGTGCCAGCAGCTTAGATGGGACAGGGAATCGGGAGCAGTACTTC
NA	TRBJ1-5	NA	TRBV15	CATSSHRTDNQPQHF	TGTGCCACCAGCAGCCACCGGACAGATAATCAGCCCCAGCATTTT